The entry below gives a single T cell receptor (beta chain) sequence along with its context. The record originates from a study of control samples from healthy donors and cancer patients. Measured with immunoSEQ multiplex PCR; TCRdb has only the in-frame clones, and not every one. The sample lists about 110,000 clones, 80% to 95% seen once, with 7.8% in the top ten. The receptor's source is a woman between 18 and 30 years old in good health. Sequencing was carried out using blood.

The CDR3 loop is CASSQGTANYGYTF. For the CDR3, the DNA is TGTGCCAGCAGCCAAGGGACAGCTAACTATGGCTACACCTTC. The genes are TRBV7-2 and TRBJ1-2; TRBD1 agrees at 7 bases. Germline CDR1 SGHTA, CDR2 FQGNSA. V shed 5 bases, J shed 0 bases, and the junction held 3 bases outside the gene matches. The CDR3 is 14 amino acids.